This TCR beta chain was documented in a study of blood T cell repertoires in COVID-19. At the level of the study: T cells, B-cell-depleted T cells, or PBMCs provided the cDNA or gDNA that served as material.

Two negative PCRs, clearance, or symptom resolution characterized the recovered Cohort 3 donors. The J segment lost 8 bases and the V segment lost 2 bases, leaving 14 bases of the junction unmatched. This CDR3 is built from 17 residues. In germline, CDR1 is KGHSH, CDR2 LQKENI. In the authors' methods: How many nucleated cells were present was estimated from reference gene primer amplification. Sequenced by immunoSEQ multiplex PCR; TCRdb stores in-frame clones only, minus some. Clone size and V and J calls were adopted from that table, with D and trimming inferred from the DNA. The table records roughly 360,000 clones, 87% of them present only once.

Material for sequencing was PBMCs or T cells enriched from blood (not recorded which). The chain employs TRBV18 and TRBJ2-3, with 9 bases that match TRBD1. The source of this sequence is a man between 25 and 39 years old who had recovered from COVID-19. The chain's CDR3 is CASSPRAGDRERVTQYF. DNA of the CDR3: TGTGCCAGCTCACCAAGGGCCGGGGACAGGGAGAGAGTTACGCAGTATTTT.